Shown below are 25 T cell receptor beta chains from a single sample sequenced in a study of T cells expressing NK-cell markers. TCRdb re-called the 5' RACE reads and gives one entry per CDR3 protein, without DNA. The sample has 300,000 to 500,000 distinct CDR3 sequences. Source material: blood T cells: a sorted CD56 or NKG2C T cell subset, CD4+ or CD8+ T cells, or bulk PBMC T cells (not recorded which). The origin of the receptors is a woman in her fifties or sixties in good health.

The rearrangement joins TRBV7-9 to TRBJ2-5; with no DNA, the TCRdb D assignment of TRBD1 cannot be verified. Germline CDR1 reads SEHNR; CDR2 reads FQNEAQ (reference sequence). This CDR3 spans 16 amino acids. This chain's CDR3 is CASSPGVSDAQETQYF. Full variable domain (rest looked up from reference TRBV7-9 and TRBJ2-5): DTGVSQNPRHKITKRGQNVTFRCDPISEHNRLYWYRQTLGQGPEFLTYFQNEAQLEKSRLLSDRFSAERPKGSFSTLEIQRTEQGDSAMYLCASSPGVSDAQETQYFGPGTRLLVL.

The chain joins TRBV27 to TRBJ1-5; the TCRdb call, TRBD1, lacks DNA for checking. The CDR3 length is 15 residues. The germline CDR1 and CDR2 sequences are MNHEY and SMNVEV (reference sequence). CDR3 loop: CASSLEGARGQPQHF.

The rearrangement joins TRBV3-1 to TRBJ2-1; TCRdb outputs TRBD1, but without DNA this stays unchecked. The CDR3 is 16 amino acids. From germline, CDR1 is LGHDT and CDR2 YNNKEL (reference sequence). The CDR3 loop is CASSLPSPGAGNEQFF.

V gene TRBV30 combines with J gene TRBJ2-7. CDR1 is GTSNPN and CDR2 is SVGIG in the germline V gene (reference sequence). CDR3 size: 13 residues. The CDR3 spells CAWSRSSGYEQYF.

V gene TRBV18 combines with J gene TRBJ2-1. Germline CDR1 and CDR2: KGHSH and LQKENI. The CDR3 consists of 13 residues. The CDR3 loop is CASSPDANNEQFF. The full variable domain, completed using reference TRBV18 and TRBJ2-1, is NAGVMQNPRHLVRRRGQEARLRCSPMKGHSHVYWYRQLPEEGLKFMVYLQKENIIDESGMPKERFSAEFPKEGPSILRIQQVVRGDSAAYFCASSPDANNEQFFGPGTRLTVL.

The CDR3 reads CSGTGGANTEAFF. The chain employs TRBV29-1 and TRBJ1-1; TCRdb calls TRBD1, which cannot be checked without DNA. CDR3 size: 13 residues. The germline V gene encodes CDR1 SQVTM and CDR2 ANQGSEA.

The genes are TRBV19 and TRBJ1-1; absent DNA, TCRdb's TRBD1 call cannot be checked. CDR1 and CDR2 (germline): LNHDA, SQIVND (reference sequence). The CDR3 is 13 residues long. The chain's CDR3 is CASSIGHANEAFF.

The CDR3 loop reads CASRTVLTGELFF. The chain joins TRBV2 to TRBJ2-2; TCRdb reports TRBD1, a call that lacks DNA to check it against. The CDR3 sequence is 13 residues long. Germline V gene lookup returns CDR1 SNHLY and CDR2 FYNNEI. Using reference TRBV2 and TRBJ2-2 for the parts outside the CDR3, the full variable domain is EPEVTQTPSHQVTQMGQEVILRCVPISNHLYFYWYRQILGQKVEFLVSFYNNEISEKSEIFDDQFSVERPDGSNFTLKIRSTKLEDSAMYFCASRTVLTGELFFGEGSRLTVL.

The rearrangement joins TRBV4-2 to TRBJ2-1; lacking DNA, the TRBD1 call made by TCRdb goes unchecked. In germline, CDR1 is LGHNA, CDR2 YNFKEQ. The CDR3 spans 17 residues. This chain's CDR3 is CASSQDGGAEWQNEQFF.

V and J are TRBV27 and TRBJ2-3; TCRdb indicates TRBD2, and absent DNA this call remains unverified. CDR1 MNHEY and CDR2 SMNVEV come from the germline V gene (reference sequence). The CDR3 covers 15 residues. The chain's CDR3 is CASQRGSGMGNTQYF.

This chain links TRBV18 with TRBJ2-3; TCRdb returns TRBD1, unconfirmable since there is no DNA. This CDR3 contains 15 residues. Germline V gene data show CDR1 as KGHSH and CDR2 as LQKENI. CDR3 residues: CASSPLGGGGDTQYF.

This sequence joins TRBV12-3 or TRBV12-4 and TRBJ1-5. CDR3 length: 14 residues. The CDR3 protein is CASNQGRSNQPQHF.

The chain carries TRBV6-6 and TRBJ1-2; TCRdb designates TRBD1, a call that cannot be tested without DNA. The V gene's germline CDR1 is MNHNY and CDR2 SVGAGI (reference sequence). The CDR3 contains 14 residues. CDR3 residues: CASTPGGSFYGYTF.

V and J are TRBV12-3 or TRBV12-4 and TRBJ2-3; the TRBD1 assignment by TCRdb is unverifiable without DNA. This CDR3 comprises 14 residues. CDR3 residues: CASTTPGRTDTQYF.

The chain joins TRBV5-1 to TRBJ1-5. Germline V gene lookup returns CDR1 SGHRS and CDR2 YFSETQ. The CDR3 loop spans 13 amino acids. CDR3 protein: CASSLEGSQPQHF.

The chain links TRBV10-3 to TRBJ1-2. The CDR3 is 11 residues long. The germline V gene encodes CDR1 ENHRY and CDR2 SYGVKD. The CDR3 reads CAIGEGYGYTF.

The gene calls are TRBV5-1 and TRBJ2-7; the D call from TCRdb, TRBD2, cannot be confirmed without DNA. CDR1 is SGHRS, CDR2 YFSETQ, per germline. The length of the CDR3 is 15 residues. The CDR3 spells CASSVRLAGGGEQYF. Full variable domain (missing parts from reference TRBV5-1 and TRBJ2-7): KAGVTQTPRYLIKTRGQQVTLSCSPISGHRSVSWYQQTPGQGLQFLFEYFSETQRNKGNFPGRFSGRQFSNSRSEMNVSTLELGDSALYLCASSVRLAGGGEQYFGPGTRLTVT.

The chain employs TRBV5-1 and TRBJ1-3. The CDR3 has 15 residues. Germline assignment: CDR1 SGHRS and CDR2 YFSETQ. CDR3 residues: CASGASLSSGNTIYF. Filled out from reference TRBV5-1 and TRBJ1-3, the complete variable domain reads KAGVTQTPRYLIKTRGQQVTLSCSPISGHRSVSWYQQTPGQGLQFLFEYFSETQRNKGNFPGRFSGRQFSNSRSEMNVSTLELGDSALYLCASGASLSSGNTIYFGEGSWLTVV.

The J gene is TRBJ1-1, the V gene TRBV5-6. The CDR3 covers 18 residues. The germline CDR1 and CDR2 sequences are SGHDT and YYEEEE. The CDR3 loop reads CASSQEMWGDGLNTEAFF.

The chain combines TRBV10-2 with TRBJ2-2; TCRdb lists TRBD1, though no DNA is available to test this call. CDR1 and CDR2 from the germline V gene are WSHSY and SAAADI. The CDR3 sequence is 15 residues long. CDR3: CASSRQGANTGELFF.

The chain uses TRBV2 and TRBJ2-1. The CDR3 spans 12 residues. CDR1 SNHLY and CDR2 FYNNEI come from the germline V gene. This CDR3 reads CASNPILNEQFF.

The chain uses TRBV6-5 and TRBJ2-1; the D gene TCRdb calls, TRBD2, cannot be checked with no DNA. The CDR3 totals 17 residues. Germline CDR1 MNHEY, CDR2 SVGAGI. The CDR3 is CASSRGMSSGRWNEQFF.

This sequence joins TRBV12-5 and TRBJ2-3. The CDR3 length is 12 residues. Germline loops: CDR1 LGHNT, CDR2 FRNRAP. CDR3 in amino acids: CASGFVRDTQYF. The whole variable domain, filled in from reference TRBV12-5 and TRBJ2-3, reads DARVTQTPRHKVTEMGQEVTMRCQPILGHNTVFWYRQTMMQGLELLAYFRNRAPLDDSGMPKDRFSAEMPDATLATLKIQPSEPRDSAVYFCASGFVRDTQYFGPGTRLTVL.

The CDR3 here is CASSQGGGRLNIQYF. The chain links TRBV4-1 to TRBJ2-4; checking the TCRdb D call of TRBD1 is not possible without DNA. Germline V lookup: CDR1 MGHRA, CDR2 YSYEKL. CDR3 size: 15 residues.

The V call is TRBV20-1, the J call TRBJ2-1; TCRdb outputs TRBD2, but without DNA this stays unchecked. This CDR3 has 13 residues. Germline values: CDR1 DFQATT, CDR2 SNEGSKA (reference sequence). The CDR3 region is CSERGAVHNEQFF.